This paragraph covers one TCR beta chain sequence. Antigen specificity is unknown. This specimen belongs to a study of cytomegalovirus exposure and HLA in healthy donors. Regarding the study as a whole: Most TCRs appeared rarely, but some public TCRs recurred in many donors. High specificity and sensitivity for cytomegalovirus status were reported for the classifier. Later analysis found that TCR beta chains associated with HLA were more clonally expanded than other, equally common chains.

Germline lookup yields CDR1 MNHEY and CDR2 SMNVEV (reference sequence). Trimming shortened V by 2 bases and J by 0 bases, and 8 bases separated the two germline ends. There are 15 residues in the CDR3. The primer mix had 60 Vbeta and 13 Jbeta primers. Clones were read by immunoSEQ multiplex PCR, and TCRdb kept only the in-frame ones, dropping some. The repertoire table contains about 150,000 clones. This receptor was identified in a woman aged 50 to 60 in good health and CMV-seronegative. Specimen: PBMCs. The chain is built from TRBV27 and TRBJ1-5; no firm D call. CDR3 region: CASSLRTNSNQPQHF. As DNA, the CDR3 is TGTGCCAGCAGTTTAAGGACTAATAGCAATCAGCCCCAGCATTTT.